This TCR beta chain emerged from a study of T-cell reconstitution after alpha-beta-depleted transplantation in children. With regard to this clonotype: Its antigen remains unknown.

Regarding the study as a whole: Surviving recipient cells, namely T cells and thymic progenitors, were the source of high day-60 TCRbeta diversity in some patients. Several hundred expanded graft clones reportedly were the source of alpha-beta T cells about two months after transplant.

For TCRbeta, the library was prepared with unique molecular identifiers. TCRdb re-derived calls from the PCR reads in MiXCR, one entry per CDR3 protein. The data hold fewer than 550,000 distinct CDR3 sequences, with 16% observed a single time. The CDR3 runs to 16 residues. V was pared by 1 base and J by 1 base, with 13 bases between. V and J are TRBV12-3 or TRBV12-4 and TRBJ2-5, with D perhaps matching TRBD1 (5 bases). The material was PBMCs, mostly from graft donor cells, obtained 360 days after TCRalphabeta/CD19-depleted stem cell transplant. The source of this sequence is a boy in the first two years of life who had a stem cell transplant for Wiskott-Aldrich syndrome, so the T cells may come from the graft donor. For the CDR3, the DNA is TGTGCCAGCAGTTTAGGTTCAGGGTTCCGCCAAGAGACCCAGTACTTC. Protein sequence: CASSLGSGFRQETQYF.